This TCR beta chain was sequenced in a study of blood T cells in healthy people across ages. Study-wide findings and caveats: Percentage of naive T cells showed a strong correlation with TCR beta diversity. It was held that diversity estimates obtained from one million T cells represented underestimates. Diversity was higher, and naive CD4+ cells more numerous, in long-lived donors than in aged donors.

This clonotype was found once. The antigen is undetermined. Samples each had at least 6 micrograms of total RNA extracted. Primers used in a second PCR of about 7 to 12 cycles were a sample-barcoded 5' primer and a J-beta primer mix. TCRdb called the 5' RACE reads again in MiXCR, with one record for every CDR3 protein. The sample holds around 1.7 million distinct CDR3 sequences; roughly 27% are singletons and the top ten take about 8%. The source material was blood. The clonotype was recovered from a woman aged 25 to 39 in good health.

CDR3 bases: TGCAGTGCAAGGTCTCCGGGGCAAGATGGCACAGATACGCAGTATTTT. Translating gives CSARSPGQDGTDTQYF. The rearrangement joins TRBV20-1 to TRBJ2-3; D could derive from TRBD1 or TRBD2 (5 bases each). The ends were cut back, 6 bases at V and 1 base at J, with 20 bases in the middle. Per the germline V gene, CDR1 is DFQATT and CDR2 is SNEGSKA (reference sequence). The CDR3 has 16 residues.